These 5 T cell receptor beta chains share one sample of origin, sequenced in a study of T cells in localized non-small cell lung cancer. Sequencing used immunoSEQ multiplex PCR; TCRdb keeps in-frame clones, though not all of them. This table has some 130,000 clones, 80% to 90% appearing once. This sample comprised peripheral blood, obtained before any cancer treatment. Receptors originate from a female donor of 60 years or more with stage I lung adenocarcinoma.

This chain connects TRBV5-6 to TRBJ2-2; TRBD2 is a possible D gene (5 bases). Trimming cost V 2 bases and J 7 bases, with 6 bases left between them. The CDR3 extends over 12 amino acids. Germline V gene sequence: CDR1 SGHDT, CDR2 YYEEEE. DNA for the CDR3: TGTGCCAGCAGCTTCGGGGTCGGGGAGCTGTTTTTT. This gives the protein CASSFGVGELFF.

The chain employs TRBV9 and TRBJ2-1; 8 positions match TRBD2. The trim removed 4 bases at V and 7 bases at J, leaving 10 bases unmatched. Per germline, CDR1 SGDLS and CDR2 YYNGEE. This CDR3 spans 15 amino acids. In DNA form, the CDR3 reads TGTGCCAGCAGCCAGGCTACTAGCGGCTTGAATGAGCAGTTCTTC. As protein: CASSQATSGLNEQFF. Full variable domain (remainder filled in from reference TRBV9 and TRBJ2-1): DSGVTQTPKHLITATGQRVTLRCSPRSGDLSVYWYQQSLDQGLQFLIQYYNGEERAKGNILERFSAQQFPDLHSELNLSSLELGDSALYFCASSQATSGLNEQFFGPGTRLTVL.

This clone was seen a handful of times. V usage is TRBV10-1 and J usage is TRBJ1-3; D ambiguous. The germline CDR1 and CDR2 sequences are WNHNN and SYGVQD (reference sequence). The CDR3 loop spans 13 amino acids. V was cut by 6 bases and J by 0 bases, with 6 bases left in between. CDR3 nucleotide sequence: TGCGCCAGCAGGGCCGGCTCTGGAAACACCATATATTTT. Translated, it gives CASRAGSGNTIYF.

J is TRBJ2-2 and V is TRBV5-1; D may be TRBD2 (6 bases). The germline V gene has CDR1 SGHRS and CDR2 YFSETQ. CDR3 size: 17 residues. Trimming stripped 4 bases from V and 1 base from J, with 17 bases between. The CDR3 bases are TGCGCCAGCAGCCGCGTCCCCTTTAGCGGGAACACCGGGGAGCTGTTTTTT. Protein product: CASSRVPFSGNTGELFF.

The genes are TRBV19 and TRBJ1-4, with D perhaps TRBD1 (5 bases). V was shortened by 7 bases and J by 7 bases, with 19 bases between the two germline ends. Germline CDR1 LNHDA, CDR2 SQIVND (reference sequence). This CDR3 has 15 amino acids. The CDR3 DNA is TGTGCCAGTATACGGGGCAGAGGGGCAGGTGAAAAACTGTTTTTT. Protein product: CASIRGRGAGEKLFF.